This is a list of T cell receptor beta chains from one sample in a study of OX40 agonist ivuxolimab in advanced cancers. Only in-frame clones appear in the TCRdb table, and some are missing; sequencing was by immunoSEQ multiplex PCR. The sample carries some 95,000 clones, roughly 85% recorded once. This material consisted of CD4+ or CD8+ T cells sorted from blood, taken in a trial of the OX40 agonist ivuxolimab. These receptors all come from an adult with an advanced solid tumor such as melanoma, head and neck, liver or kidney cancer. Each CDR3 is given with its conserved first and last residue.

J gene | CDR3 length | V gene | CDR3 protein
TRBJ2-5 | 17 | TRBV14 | CASSQDPGYPGQETQYF
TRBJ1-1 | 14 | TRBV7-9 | CASSFRPGDTEAFF
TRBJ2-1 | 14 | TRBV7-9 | CASSNIGLYNEQFF
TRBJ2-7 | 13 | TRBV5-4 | CASSRGTTYEQYF
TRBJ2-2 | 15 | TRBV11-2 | CASSLDPLNTGELFF
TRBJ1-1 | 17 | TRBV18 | CASSPSAFGRMNTEAFF
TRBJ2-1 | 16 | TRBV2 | CASSETTTMVLNEQFF
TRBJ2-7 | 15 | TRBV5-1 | CASSKLTGSAYEQYF
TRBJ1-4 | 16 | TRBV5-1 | CASSLGVTATNEKLFF
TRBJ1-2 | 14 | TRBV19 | CASSIGVLDYGYTF
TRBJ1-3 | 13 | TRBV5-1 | CASSLDSGNTIYF
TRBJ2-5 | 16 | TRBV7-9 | CASSLDAGGPVETQYF
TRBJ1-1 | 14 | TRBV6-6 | CASSTGFGEGGDFF
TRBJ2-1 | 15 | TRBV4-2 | CASSQEGQGYNEQFF
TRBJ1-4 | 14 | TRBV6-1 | CASSENWSNEKLFF
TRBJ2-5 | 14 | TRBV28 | CASSSPGGGETQYF
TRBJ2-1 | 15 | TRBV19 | CASSIDRSVYNEQFF
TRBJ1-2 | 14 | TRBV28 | CASSLGDRVDGYTF
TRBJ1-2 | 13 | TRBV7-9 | CASSPSTVGGYTF
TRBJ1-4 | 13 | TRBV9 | CASSVDVSGIVFF
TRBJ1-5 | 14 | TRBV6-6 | CASSYSGRSQPQHF
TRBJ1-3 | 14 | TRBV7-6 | CASSPGHSGNTIYF
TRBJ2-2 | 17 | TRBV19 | CASSTRTGTSNTGELFF
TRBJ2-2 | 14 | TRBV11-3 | CASKPGGNTGELFF
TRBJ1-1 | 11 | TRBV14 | CASGGSTEAFF
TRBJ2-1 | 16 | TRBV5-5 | CASSLGWQVGRNEQFF
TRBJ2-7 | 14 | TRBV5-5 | CASSSQGSSYEQYF
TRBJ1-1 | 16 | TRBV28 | CASSPGTGRGKAEAFF
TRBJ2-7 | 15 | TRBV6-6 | CASRGGPAGVYEQYF
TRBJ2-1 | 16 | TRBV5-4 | CASSLPGSGGYNEQFF
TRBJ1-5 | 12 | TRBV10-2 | CATTEGDQPQHF
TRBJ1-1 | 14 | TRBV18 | CASSPTQGDTEAFF
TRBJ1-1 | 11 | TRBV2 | CASAGRGEAFF
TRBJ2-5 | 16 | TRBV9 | CASSVRGQANQETQYF
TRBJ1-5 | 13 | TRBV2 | CASKGVGNQPQHF
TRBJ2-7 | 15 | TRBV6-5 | CASSPGTGRGYEQYF
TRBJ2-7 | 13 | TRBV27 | CASSLQGSYEQYF
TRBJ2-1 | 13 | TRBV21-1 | CASSNDRYNEQFF
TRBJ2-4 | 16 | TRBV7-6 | CASSLEAGTGENIQYF
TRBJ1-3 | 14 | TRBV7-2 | CASSLRVSGNTIYF
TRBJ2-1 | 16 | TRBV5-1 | CASSLAIGMVDNEQFF
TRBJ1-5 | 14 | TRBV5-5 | CASSLWVSGQPQHF
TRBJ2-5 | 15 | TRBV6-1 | CASSTLLPGLETQYF
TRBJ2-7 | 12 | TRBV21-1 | CASSARDYEQYF
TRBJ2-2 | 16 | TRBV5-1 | CASSLLAGGNTGELFF
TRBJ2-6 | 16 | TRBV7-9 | CASSSLGGAGANVLTF
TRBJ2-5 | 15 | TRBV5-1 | CASSLEGTAPETQYF
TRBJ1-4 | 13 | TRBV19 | CATAQTENEKLFF
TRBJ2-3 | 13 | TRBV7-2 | CASSSRAGDTQYF
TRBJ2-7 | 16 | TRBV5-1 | CASSLMQGLAGREQYF
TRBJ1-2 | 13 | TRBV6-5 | CASSRLDRSGYTF
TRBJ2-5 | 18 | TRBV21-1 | CARWGTGVAVGGQETQYF
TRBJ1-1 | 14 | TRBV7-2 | CASSLRRETGEAFF
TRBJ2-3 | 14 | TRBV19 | CASGFGTGVDTQYF
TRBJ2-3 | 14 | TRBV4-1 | CASSQEEGPDTQYF
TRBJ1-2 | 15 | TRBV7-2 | CASSTQGIPNYGYTF
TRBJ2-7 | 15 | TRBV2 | CASSPTSGGYYEQYF
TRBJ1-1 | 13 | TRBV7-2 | CASSPPLQDRDFF
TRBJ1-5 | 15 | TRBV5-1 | CASSPSTGSDQPQHF
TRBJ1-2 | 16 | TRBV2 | CASVRTAYSANYGYTF